This T cell receptor beta chain originates from a study of CD8+ T cells in alopecia areata. Study information: Treated patients were dosed with oral tofacitinib, taking 5 to 10 mg twice daily. Scoring of severity for treated patients was based on percentage of affected scalp area.

The authors extracted RNA and reverse transcribed it into cDNA as the sequencing template. Clones were sequenced by immunoSEQ multiplex PCR, and TCRdb holds only the in-frame ones, with some missing. The sample lists around 200,000 clones, under 60% occurring once. Findings of the study overall: Clarity of TCR sharing across patients fell short of that in mice, possibly HLA-related. Scalp clonality and expanded CD8+ clones among the top 100 showed significant decreases with tofacitinib.

Treatment of the sample: oral pan-JAK inhibitor, 5-10 mg twice daily. This clone was counted once. Its antigen is still unknown. The junction does not match germline at one end; this may be a read error. Other DNA sequences in this specimen translate into the identical CDR3. CDR1 and CDR2 from the germline V gene are GTSNPN and SVGIG (reference sequence). CDR3 length: 13 amino acids. This chain uses TRBV30 with TRBJ1-1, with TRBD1 identical over 7 bases. The input for sequencing was CD8+ T cells sorted from blood, taken at week 24, from a patient treated with tofacitinib. The sequence derives from a human donor with alopecia areata. The CDR3 region has the DNA TGTGCCTGGAGTGTAGGGGGCCTCACTGAAGCTTTCTTC. The encoded protein is CAWSVGGLTEAFF. Together with reference TRBV30 and TRBJ1-1, the CDR3 gives the full variable domain: SQTIHQWPATLVQPVGSPLSLECTVEGTSNPNLYWYRQAAGRGLQLLFYSVGIGQISSEVPQNLSASRPQDRQFILSSKKLLLSDSGFYLCAWSVGGLTEAFFGQGTRLTVV.